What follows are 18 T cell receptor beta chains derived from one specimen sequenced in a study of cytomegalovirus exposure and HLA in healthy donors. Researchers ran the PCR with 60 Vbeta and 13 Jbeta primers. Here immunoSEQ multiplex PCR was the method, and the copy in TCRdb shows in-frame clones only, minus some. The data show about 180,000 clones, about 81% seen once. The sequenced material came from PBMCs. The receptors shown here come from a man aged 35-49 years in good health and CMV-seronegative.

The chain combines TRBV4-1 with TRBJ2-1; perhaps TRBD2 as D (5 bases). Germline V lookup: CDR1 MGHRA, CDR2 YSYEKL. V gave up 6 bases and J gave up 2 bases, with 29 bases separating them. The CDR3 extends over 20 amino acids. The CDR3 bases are TGCGCCAGCAGACTAAATTCGGGATCACCCCGGATCATTCCCTACAATGAGCAGTTCTTC. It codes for CASRLNSGSPRIIPYNEQFF.

CDR3 amino acids: CASRPLRQKNTGELFF. Written as DNA, the CDR3 is TGTGCCAGCAGGCCTTTGAGGCAGAAGAACACCGGGGAGCTGTTTTTT. The V call is TRBV27, the J call TRBJ2-2; D is unresolved. Germline lookup yields CDR1 MNHEY and CDR2 SMNVEV (reference sequence). Deletions cut 6 bases from V and 1 base from J, with 15 bases between. The CDR3 loop spans 16 amino acids.

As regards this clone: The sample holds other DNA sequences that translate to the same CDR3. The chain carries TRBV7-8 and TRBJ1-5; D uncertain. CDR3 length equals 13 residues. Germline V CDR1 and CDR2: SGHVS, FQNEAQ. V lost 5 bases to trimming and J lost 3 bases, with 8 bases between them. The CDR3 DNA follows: TGTGCCAGCAGCCTCAGGTCCAATCAGCCCCAGCATTTT. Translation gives CASSLRSNQPQHF.

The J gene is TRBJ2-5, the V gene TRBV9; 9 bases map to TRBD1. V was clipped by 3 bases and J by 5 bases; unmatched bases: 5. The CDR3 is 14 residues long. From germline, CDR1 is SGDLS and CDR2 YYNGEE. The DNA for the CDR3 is TGTGCCAGCAGCGATACAGGGGGCGCGGAGACCCAGTACTTC. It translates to CASSDTGGAETQYF.

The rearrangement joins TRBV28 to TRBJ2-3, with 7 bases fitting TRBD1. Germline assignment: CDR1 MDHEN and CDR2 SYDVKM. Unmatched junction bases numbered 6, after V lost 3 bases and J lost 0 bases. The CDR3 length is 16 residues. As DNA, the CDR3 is TGTGCCAGCAGTTTGGGACAGTTTACTAGCACAGATACGCAGTATTTT. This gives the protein CASSLGQFTSTDTQYF.

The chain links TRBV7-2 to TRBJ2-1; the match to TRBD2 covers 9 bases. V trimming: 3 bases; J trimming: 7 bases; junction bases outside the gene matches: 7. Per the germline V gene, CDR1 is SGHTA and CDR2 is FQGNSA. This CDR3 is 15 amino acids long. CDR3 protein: CASSFRTSEKNEQFF. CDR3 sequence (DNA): TGTGCCAGCAGCTTCAGGACTAGCGAGAAGAATGAGCAGTTCTTC.

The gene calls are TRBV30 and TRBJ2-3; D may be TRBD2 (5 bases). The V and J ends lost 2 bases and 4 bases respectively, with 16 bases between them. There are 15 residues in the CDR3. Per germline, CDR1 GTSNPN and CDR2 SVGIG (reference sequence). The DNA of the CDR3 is TGTGCCTGGAGTCGCCGGCGGGCCGGGGCAGATACGCAGTATTTT. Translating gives CAWSRRRAGADTQYF.

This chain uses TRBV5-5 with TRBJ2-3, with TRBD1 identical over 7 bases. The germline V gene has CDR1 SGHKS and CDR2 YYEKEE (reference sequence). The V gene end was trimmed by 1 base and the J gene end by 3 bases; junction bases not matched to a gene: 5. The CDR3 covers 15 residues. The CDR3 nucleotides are TGTGCCAGCAGCTTGTGGACAGGCCATACAGATACGCAGTATTTT. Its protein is CASSLWTGHTDTQYF.

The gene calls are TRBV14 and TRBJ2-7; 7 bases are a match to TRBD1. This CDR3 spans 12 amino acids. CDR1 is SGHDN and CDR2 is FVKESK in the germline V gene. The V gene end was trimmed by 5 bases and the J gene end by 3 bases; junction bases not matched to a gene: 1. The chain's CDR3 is CASSYRGYEQYF. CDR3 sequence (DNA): TGTGCCAGCAGCTACAGGGGCTACGAGCAGTACTTC.

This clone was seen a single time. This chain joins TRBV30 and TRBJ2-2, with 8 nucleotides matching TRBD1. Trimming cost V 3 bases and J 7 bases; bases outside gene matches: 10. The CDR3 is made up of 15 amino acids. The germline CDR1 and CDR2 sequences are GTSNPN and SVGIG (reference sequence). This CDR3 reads CAWSQGRGRVGELFF. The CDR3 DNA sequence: TGTGCCTGGAGCCAAGGCAGGGGGCGCGTCGGGGAGCTGTTTTTT.

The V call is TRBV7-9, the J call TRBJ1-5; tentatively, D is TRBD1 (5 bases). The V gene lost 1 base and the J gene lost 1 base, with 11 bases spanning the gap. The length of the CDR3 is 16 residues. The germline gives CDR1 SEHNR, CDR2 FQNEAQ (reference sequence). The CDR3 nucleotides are TGTGCCAGCAGCTTAGGGCAGGGTCAGAGCAATCAGCCCCAGCATTTT. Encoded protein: CASSLGQGQSNQPQHF.

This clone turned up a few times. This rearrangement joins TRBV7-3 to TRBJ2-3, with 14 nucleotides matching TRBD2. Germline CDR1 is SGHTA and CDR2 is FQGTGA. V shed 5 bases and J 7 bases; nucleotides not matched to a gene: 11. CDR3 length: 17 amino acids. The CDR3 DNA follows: TGTGCCAGCAGCCCGGACCGACTAGCGGGGGGGTTAAATACGCAGTATTTT. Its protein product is CASSPDRLAGGLNTQYF. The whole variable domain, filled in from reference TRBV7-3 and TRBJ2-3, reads GAGVSQTPSNKVTEKGKYVELRCDPISGHTALYWYRQSLGQGPEFLIYFQGTGAADDSGLPNDRFFAVRPEGSVSTLKIQRTERGDSAVYLCASSPDRLAGGLNTQYFGPGTRLTVL.

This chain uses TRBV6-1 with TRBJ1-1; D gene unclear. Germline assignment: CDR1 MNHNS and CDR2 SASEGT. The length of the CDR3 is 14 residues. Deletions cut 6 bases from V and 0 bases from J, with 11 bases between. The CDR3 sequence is CASSPGDVNTEAFF. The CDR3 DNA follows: TGTGCCAGCAGCCCCGGAGACGTGAACACTGAAGCTTTCTTT.

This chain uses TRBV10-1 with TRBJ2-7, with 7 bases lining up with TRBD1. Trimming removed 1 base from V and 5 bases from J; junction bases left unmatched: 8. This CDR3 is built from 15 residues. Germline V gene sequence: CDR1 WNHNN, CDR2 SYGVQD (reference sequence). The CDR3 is CASSEWCDREHEQYF. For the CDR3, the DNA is TGCGCCAGCAGTGAGTGGTGCGACAGGGAACACGAGCAGTACTTC.

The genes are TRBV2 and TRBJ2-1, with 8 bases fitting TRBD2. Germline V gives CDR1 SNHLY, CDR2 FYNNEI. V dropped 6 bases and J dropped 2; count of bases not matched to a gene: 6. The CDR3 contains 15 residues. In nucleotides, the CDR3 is TGTGCCAGCAGATCTCTAGCGGGCACCTACAATGAGCAGTTCTTC. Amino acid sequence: CASRSLAGTYNEQFF.

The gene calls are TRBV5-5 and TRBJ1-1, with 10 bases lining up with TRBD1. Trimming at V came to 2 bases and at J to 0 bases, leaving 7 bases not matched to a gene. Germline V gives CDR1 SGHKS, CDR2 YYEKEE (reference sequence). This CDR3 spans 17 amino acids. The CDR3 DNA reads TGTGCCAGCAGCTTAATGGACAGGGGGAGGGTGAACACTGAAGCTTTCTTT. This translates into CASSLMDRGRVNTEAFF.

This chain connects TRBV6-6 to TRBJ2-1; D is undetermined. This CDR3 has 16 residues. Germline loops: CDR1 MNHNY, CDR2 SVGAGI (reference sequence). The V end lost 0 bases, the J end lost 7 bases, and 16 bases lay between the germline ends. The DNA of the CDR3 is TGTGCCAGCAGTTACTCTGCCCGCGAGGCGAAAAATGAGCAGTTCTTC. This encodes CASSYSAREAKNEQFF.

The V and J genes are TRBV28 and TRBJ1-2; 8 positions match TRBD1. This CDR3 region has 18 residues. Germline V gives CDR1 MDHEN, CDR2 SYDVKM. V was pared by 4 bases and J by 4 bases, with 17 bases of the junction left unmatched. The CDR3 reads CASSSVWTGTGRAYGYTF. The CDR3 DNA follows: TGTGCCAGCAGTTCGGTTTGGACAGGGACAGGTCGGGCCTATGGCTACACCTTC.